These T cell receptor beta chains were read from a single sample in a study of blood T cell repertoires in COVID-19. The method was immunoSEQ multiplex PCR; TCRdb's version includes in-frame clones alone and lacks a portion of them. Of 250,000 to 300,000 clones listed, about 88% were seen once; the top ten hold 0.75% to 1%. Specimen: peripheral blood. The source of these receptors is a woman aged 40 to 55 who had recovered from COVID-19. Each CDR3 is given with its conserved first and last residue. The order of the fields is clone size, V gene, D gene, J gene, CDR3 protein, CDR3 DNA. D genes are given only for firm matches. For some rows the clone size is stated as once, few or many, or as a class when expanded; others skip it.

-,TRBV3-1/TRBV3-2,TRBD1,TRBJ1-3,CASSRLSPDRGGNTIYF,TGTGCCAGCAGCCGCTTGAGCCCGGACAGGGGAGGAAACACCATATATTTT
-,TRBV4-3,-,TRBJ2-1,CASSQVRAVDEQFF,TGCGCCAGCAGCCAAGTACGAGCGGTCGATGAGCAGTTCTTC
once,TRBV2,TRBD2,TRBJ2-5,CASRLAGGWETQYF,TGTGCCAGCAGGCTAGCGGGAGGGTGGGAGACCCAGTACTTC
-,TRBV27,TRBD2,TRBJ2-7,CASSSAGGPYEQYF,TGTGCCAGCAGTAGTGCGGGAGGACCCTACGAGCAGTACTTC
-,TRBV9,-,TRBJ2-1,CASSPRGGAGRYYNEQFF,TGTGCCAGCAGCCCCCGAGGAGGGGCGGGGAGGTACTACAATGAGCAGTTCTTC
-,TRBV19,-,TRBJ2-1,CASSERQGPYNEQFF,TGTGCCAGTAGTGAGAGGCAGGGTCCCTACAATGAGCAGTTCTTC
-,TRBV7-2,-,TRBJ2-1,CASSLAKRSEQFF,TGTGCCAGCAGCTTAGCGAAGAGGTCTGAGCAGTTCTTC
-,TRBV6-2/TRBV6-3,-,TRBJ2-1,CASSYSLVGGEQFF,TGTGCCAGCAGTTACTCCCTAGTGGGGGGTGAGCAGTTCTTC
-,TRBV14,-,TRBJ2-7,CASSQDLGAGQYF,TGTGCCAGCAGCCAAGATTTAGGGGCAGGGCAGTACTTC
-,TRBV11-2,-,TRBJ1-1,CASSLRTGGRDEAFF,TGTGCCAGCAGCTTACGTACCGGGGGGCGCGATGAAGCTTTCTTT
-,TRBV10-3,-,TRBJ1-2,CAIKAGNYGYTF,TGTGCCATCAAGGCGGGGAACTATGGCTACACCTTC
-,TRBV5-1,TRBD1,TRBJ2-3,CASSFGDRGADTQYF,TGCGCCAGCAGCTTTGGGGACAGGGGCGCAGATACGCAGTATTTT
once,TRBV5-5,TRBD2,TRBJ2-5,CASSGGLARGETQYF,TGTGCCAGCAGCGGGGGACTAGCCCGCGGAGAGACCCAGTACTTC
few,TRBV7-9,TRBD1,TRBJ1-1,CASSPWTGGWGTEAFF,TGTGCCAGCAGCCCTTGGACAGGAGGCTGGGGGACTGAAGCTTTCTTT
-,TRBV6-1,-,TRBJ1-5,CASSEWGTHSNQPQHF,TGTGCCAGCAGTGAATGGGGCACGCATAGCAATCAGCCCCAGCATTTT
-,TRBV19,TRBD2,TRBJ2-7,CASSGGLGGYEQYF,TGTGCCAGTAGTGGGGGACTAGGGGGGTACGAGCAGTACTTC
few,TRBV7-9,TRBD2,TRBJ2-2,CASSPPTLAPGGTGELFF,TGTGCCAGCAGCCCCCCAACACTAGCGCCGGGGGGCACCGGGGAGCTGTTTTTT
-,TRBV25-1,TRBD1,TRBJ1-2,CASSESGTGSYGYTF,TGTGCCAGCAGTGAATCTGGGACAGGCAGCTATGGCTACACCTTC
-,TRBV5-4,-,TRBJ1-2,CASKSPGYYGYTF,TGTGCCAGCAAATCTCCAGGGTACTATGGCTACACCTTC
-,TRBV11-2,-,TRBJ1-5,CASSLGAQPQHF,TGTGCCAGCAGCTTAGGGGCTCAGCCCCAGCATTTT
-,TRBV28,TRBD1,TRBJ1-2,CASSRGTGGYGYTF,TGTGCCAGCAGTCGAGGAACAGGGGGCTATGGCTACACCTTC
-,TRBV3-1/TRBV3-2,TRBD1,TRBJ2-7,CASSQKTGFRYEQYF,TGTGCCAGCAGCCAAAAGACAGGGTTTCGCTACGAGCAGTACTTC
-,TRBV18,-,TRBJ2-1,CASSPMRGEQFF,TGTGCCAGCTCACCAATGCGGGGTGAGCAGTTCTTC
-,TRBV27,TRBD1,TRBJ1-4,CASSFSARTGGGEKLFF,TGTGCCAGCAGTTTCTCTGCCCGGACAGGTGGGGGGGAAAAACTGTTTTTT
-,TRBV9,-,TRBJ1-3,CASSALGGVGNTIYF,TGTGCCAGCAGCGCCCTGGGGGGGGTTGGAAACACCATATATTTT
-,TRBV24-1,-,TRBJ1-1,CATRAGGTNTEAFF,TGTGCCACGAGGGCGGGGGGGACGAACACTGAAGCTTTCTTT
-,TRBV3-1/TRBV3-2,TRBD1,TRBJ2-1,CASSHWDRLHNEQFF,TGTGCCAGCAGCCACTGGGACAGACTACACAATGAGCAGTTCTTC
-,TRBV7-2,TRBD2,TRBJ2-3,CASSLGSGTSGRVPDTQYF,TGTGCCAGCAGCTTAGGGTCCGGGACTAGCGGGAGGGTACCAGATACGCAGTATTTT
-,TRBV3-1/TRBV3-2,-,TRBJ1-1,CASASTVEAFF,TGTGCCAGCGCGTCAACAGTTGAAGCTTTCTTT
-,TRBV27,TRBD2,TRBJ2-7,CASSLGLAGYEQYF,TGTGCCAGCAGTTTAGGGCTAGCGGGTTACGAGCAGTACTTC
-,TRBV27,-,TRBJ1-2,CASSLSTTGFGDGGYTF,TGTGCCAGCAGTTTATCGACTACAGGGTTTGGAGATGGTGGCTACACCTTC
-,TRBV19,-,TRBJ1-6,CASQRGPPGNSPLHF,TGTGCCAGCCAAAGAGGGCCTCCTGGTAATTCACCCCTCCACTTT
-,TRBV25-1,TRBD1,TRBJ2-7,CASSVGQGVYEQYF,TGTGCCAGCAGTGTGGGACAGGGGGTCTACGAGCAGTACTTC
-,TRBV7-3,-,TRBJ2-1,CASSASGASYNEQFF,TGTGCCAGCAGCGCGAGTGGGGCCTCCTACAATGAGCAGTTCTTC
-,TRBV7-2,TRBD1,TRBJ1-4,CARTGRREKLFF,TGTGCCAGGACAGGGAGGCGGGAAAAACTGTTTTTT
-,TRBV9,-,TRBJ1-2,CASSSRHSAYGYTF,TGTGCCAGCAGCTCCCGACACTCGGCGTATGGCTACACCTTC
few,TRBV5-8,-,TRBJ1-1,CASSLNPGTEAFF,TGTGCCAGCAGCTTAAATCCCGGCACTGAAGCTTTCTTT
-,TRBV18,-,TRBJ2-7,CASSPSLLVGGYEQYF,TGTGCCAGCTCACCCAGTTTGTTGGTGGGAGGCTACGAGCAGTACTTC
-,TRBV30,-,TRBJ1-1,CAWSAEQRMNTEAFF,TGTGCCTGGAGTGCCGAACAGAGAATGAACACTGAAGCTTTCTTT
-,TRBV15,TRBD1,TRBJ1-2,CATSRSQGAIYGYTF,TGTGCCACCAGCAGGTCACAGGGGGCAATCTATGGCTACACCTTC
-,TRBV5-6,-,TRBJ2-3,CASSRVGEAGTQYF,TGTGCCAGCAGCCGTGTGGGTGAAGCGGGTACGCAGTATTTT
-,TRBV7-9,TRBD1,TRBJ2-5,CASSLTPGRGQETQYF,TGTGCCAGCAGCTTGACCCCAGGCAGGGGGCAAGAGACCCAGTACTTC
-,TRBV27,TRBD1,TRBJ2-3,CASRRQGAGADTQYF,TGTGCCAGCAGAAGACAGGGGGCGGGGGCAGATACGCAGTATTTT
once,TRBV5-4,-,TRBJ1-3,CALRRDGTSGNTIYF,TGTGCCCTCCGGCGGGACGGGACCTCTGGAAACACCATATATTTT
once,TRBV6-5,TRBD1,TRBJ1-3,CASRPTGTGNTIYF,TGTGCCAGCAGGCCGACAGGGACTGGAAACACCATATATTTT
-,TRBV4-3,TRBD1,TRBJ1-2,CASSHRRDSRGGYTF,TGCGCCAGCAGCCACCGCCGGGACAGTCGCGGTGGCTACACCTTC
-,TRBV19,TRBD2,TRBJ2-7,CASSRGTSGDEQYF,TGTGCCAGTAGCCGGGGGACTAGTGGGGACGAGCAGTACTTC
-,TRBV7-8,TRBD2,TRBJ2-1,CASSGTGTSGVYNEQFF,TGTGCCAGCAGCGGCACCGGGACTAGCGGAGTCTACAATGAGCAGTTCTTC
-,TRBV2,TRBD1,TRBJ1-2,CASSEPQGAGGYTF,TGTGCCAGCAGTGAACCCCAGGGGGCAGGTGGCTACACCTTC
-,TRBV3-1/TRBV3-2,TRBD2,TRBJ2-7,CASTQAGGENEQYF,TGTGCCAGCACCCAAGCGGGAGGGGAGAACGAGCAGTACTTC
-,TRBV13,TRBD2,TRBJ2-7,CASSFSGRRTGEQYF,TGTGCCAGCAGCTTTAGCGGGAGGCGGACGGGGGAGCAGTACTTC
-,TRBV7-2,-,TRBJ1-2,CASSLRPTGYYGYTF,TGTGCCAGCAGCTTAAGGCCTACAGGGTACTATGGCTACACCTTC
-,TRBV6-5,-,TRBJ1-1,CASSHEVTGEAFF,TGTGCCAGCAGTCACGAGGTGACAGGTGAAGCTTTCTTT
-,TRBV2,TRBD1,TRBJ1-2,CASSGRQGGYGYTF,TGTGCCAGCAGTGGTAGACAGGGGGGCTATGGCTACACCTTC
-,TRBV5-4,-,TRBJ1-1,CASSSQYEAFF,TGTGCCAGCAGCTCACAATATGAAGCTTTCTTT
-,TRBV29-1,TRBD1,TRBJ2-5,CSVGLTGGETQYF,TGCAGCGTTGGTCTGACAGGGGGAGAGACCCAGTACTTC
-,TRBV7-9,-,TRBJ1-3,CASSLGGMGNTIYF,TGTGCCAGCAGCTTAGGTGGCATGGGAAACACCATATATTTT
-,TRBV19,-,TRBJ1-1,CATSPHRVETEAFF,TGTGCCACCTCCCCCCACAGGGTTGAGACTGAAGCTTTCTTT
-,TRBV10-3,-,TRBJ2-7,CAISDPGGASSYEQYF,TGTGCCATCAGTGACCCGGGGGGCGCCAGCTCCTACGAGCAGTACTTC